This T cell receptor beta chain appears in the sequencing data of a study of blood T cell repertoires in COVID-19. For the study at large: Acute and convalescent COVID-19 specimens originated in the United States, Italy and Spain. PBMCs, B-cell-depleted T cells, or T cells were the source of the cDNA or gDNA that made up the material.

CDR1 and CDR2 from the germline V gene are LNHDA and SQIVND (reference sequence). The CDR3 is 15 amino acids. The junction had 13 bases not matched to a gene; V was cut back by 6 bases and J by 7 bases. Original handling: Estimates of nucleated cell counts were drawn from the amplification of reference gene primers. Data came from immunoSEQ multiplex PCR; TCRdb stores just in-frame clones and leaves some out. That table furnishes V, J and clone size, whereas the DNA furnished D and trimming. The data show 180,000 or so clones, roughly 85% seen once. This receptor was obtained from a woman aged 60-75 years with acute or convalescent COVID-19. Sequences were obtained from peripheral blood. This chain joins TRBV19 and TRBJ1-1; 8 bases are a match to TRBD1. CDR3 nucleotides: TGTGCCAGTAGCGGACAGGGAACCAATACCTTTGAAGCTTTCTTT. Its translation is CASSGQGTNTFEAFF.